A selection of T cell receptor beta chains follows, all from one sample in a study of vaccination and CD4 T cells after COVID-19. Antigens of these TCRs are unknown. Each CDR3 protein gets one entry after TCRdb re-called the PCR reads with MiXCR. Of around 20,000 distinct CDR3 sequences listed, 53% are singletons. The starting material was CD4+ T cells from blood, cultured in vitro, obtained before SARS-CoV-2 vaccination. The receptors were sampled from a human donor who had recovered from COVID-19. The CDR3 runs from the conserved cysteine through the conserved F or W. The D gene is left open where the match is weak. Not all rows give a size; the values are once, few, many and, for expanded clones, a class.

d_gene	j_gene	v_gene	abundance	CDR3nt	CDR3aa
NA	TRBJ1-5	TRBV6-7	NA	TGTGCCAGCAGTTCAATAAGGGATTTCAGCAATCAGCCCCAGCATTTT	CASSSIRDFSNQPQHF
TRBD2	TRBJ2-7	TRBV10-3	NA	TGTGCCATCGGGGAGGGGCAGGGTGTCGGCGAGCAGTACTTC	CAIGEGQGVGEQYF
NA	TRBJ2-5	TRBV20-1	few	TGCAGTGCTAGTCGTAGCTGGGTGTACCAAGAGACCCAGTACTTC	CSASRSWVYQETQYF
TRBD2	TRBJ2-1	TRBV7-6	NA	TGTGCCAGCAGCTTTAGCGGGAGCGCCTACAATGAGCAGTTCTTC	CASSFSGSAYNEQFF
NA	TRBJ2-2	TRBV7-9	once	TGTGCCAGCAGCTGGTCGGTTCCGAACACCGGGGAGCTGTTTTTT	CASSWSVPNTGELFF
NA	TRBJ2-1	TRBV20-1	large	TGCAGTGCTAGAAAGACCCCCAGTGAGCAGTTCTTC	CSARKTPSEQFF
NA	TRBJ2-7	TRBV30	NA	TGTGCCTGGAGTTTCTCGGAGAGCTCCTACGAGCAGTACTTC	CAWSFSESSYEQYF
NA	TRBJ1-2	TRBV12-3/TRBV12-4	NA	TGTGCCAGCAGTTTTATGACAAACGCGGATGGCTACACCTTC	CASSFMTNADGYTF
NA	TRBJ2-3	TRBV30	NA	TGTGCCTGGGGGGGATCTAGTGATACGCAGTATTTT	CAWGGSSDTQYF
TRBD2	TRBJ2-5	TRBV6-1	NA	TGTGCCAGCAGTAATAGCGGGGGCCCAACAAAGGAGACCCAGTACTTC	CASSNSGGPTKETQYF
NA	TRBJ1-6	TRBV11-2	few	TGTGCCAGCAGCTCGGGACTCCAAAGCTGGTATTCACCCCTCCACTTT	CASSSGLQSWYSPLHF
NA	TRBJ2-1	TRBV7-2	NA	TGTGCCAGCAGCCGGGGACCGAAGCAGTTCTTC	CASSRGPKQFF
NA	TRBJ1-2	TRBV7-9	NA	TGTGCCAGCAGCTTAGTAGGGCAGTTCGGCTACACCTTC	CASSLVGQFGYTF
NA	TRBJ1-2	TRBV30	NA	TGTGCCTGGGGGGGGCAGGGCTCTCATAACTATGGCTACACCTTC	CAWGGQGSHNYGYTF
NA	TRBJ1-1	TRBV28	NA	TGTGCCAGCAGTTTGTCGCCCGGGATGAACACTGAAGCTTTCTTT	CASSLSPGMNTEAFF
NA	TRBJ1-2	TRBV20-1	NA	TGCAGTGTTGGGGCCAGGGGTAGATATGGCTACACCTTC	CSVGARGRYGYTF
TRBD2	TRBJ2-1	TRBV20-1	NA	TGCAGTGCAAGACGGACTAGCGGGTACAATGAGCAGTTCTTC	CSARRTSGYNEQFF
NA	TRBJ2-7	TRBV12-3/TRBV12-4	NA	TGTGCCAGCAGTTTGGACAAGGTCAGCTACGAGCAGTACTTC	CASSLDKVSYEQYF
TRBD1	TRBJ1-1	TRBV6-5	few	TGTGCCAGCAGTTCCACAGGGGGCTTGAACACTGAAGCTTTCTTT	CASSSTGGLNTEAFF
NA	TRBJ2-5	TRBV30	NA	TGTGCCTGGAGTGTAGGGGAGACCCAGTACTTC	CAWSVGETQYF
NA	TRBJ2-3	TRBV19	NA	TGTGCCAGTAGTCCCAGGGCCCGTACAGATACGCAGTATTTT	CASSPRARTDTQYF
TRBD1	TRBJ1-4	TRBV6-1	NA	TGTGCCAGCACCCCAGGGACAGTCGAAAAACTGTTTTTT	CASTPGTVEKLFF
NA	TRBJ2-3	TRBV28	NA	TGTGCCAGCAGTTTAGCCGGGGCTCGGACAGATACGCAGTATTTT	CASSLAGARTDTQYF
NA	TRBJ2-7	TRBV15	few	TGTGCCACCAGCAGAGACATTGTACGCGAGCAGTACTTC	CATSRDIVREQYF
NA	TRBJ1-2	TRBV20-1	medium-sized	TGCAGTGCTACCGACAAGAACTATGGCTACACCTTC	CSATDKNYGYTF
NA	TRBJ2-2	TRBV6-5	NA	TGTGCCAGCAGTTACTCGGGGGGCGCAACCGGGGAGCTGTTTTTT	CASSYSGGATGELFF
NA	TRBJ1-5	TRBV6-5	few	TGTGCCAGCAGTTACTCATGGGGAAATCAGCCCCAGCATTTT	CASSYSWGNQPQHF
NA	TRBJ1-1	TRBV15	few	TGTGCCACCAGCAGAGATCTGGCTCGAGTCACTGAAGCTTTCTTT	CATSRDLARVTEAFF
TRBD2	TRBJ2-3	TRBV7-6	NA	TGTGCCAGCAGCTCGGGACTAGCGGGAGGTCACGCAGATACGCAGTATTTT	CASSSGLAGGHADTQYF
NA	TRBJ2-1	TRBV15	NA	TGTGCCACCAGCAACCGGGACCGAAACTCCAATGAGCAGTTCTTC	CATSNRDRNSNEQFF
TRBD2	TRBJ2-2	TRBV20-1	few	TGCAGTGCGACCAAAGCGGGAGGGCGGACCGGGGAGCTGTTTTTT	CSATKAGGRTGELFF